This T cell receptor beta chain derives from a study of cytomegalovirus exposure and HLA in healthy donors. Study-level information: Tens of millions of unique TCR sequences came from HLA-typed donors in an early release. Notes on the study in general: There were under 200 TCR beta chains listed as cytomegalovirus-associated. Productive status was seen about 90% or about 30% of the time for most TCR beta V segments in an earlier analysis.

This CDR3 has 12 residues. Trimming removed 3 bases from V and 4 bases from J, with 9 bases in between. The germline CDR1 and CDR2 sequences are GTSNPN and SVGIG (reference sequence). Primers for the PCR totalled 60 Vbeta and 13 Jbeta. Measured with immunoSEQ multiplex PCR; TCRdb has only the in-frame clones, and not every one. The table shows around 110,000 clones, with roughly four fifths occurring only once. Remarks on this clone: Its antigen is still unknown.

The chain has TRBV30 and TRBJ1-2, with a possible D match to TRBD1 (6 bases). The sequenced material came from PBMCs. The origin of this receptor is a woman under 30 in good health and CMV-seronegative. CDR3 region: CAWREQGYGYTF. CDR3 coding DNA: TGTGCCTGGAGGGAACAGGGCTATGGCTACACCTTC.